This T cell receptor beta chain appears in the sequencing data of a study of CD8 T cells in ankylosing spondylitis. Study-wide findings and caveats: Blood of patients with ankylosing spondylitis appeared to be characterized by a TCR beta motif of several highly homologous variants.

The germline V and J ends were trimmed by 5 bases and 2 bases, with 21 bases remaining between them. The CDR3 loop spans 16 amino acids. From germline, CDR1 is SQVTM and CDR2 ANQGSEA. One entry per CDR3 protein results from TCRdb running MiXCR on the 5' RACE reads. The table records 150,000 to 250,000 distinct CDR3 sequences, around 13% of them present only once. To note about this clonotype: Its antigen is still unknown.

Sequencing input: blood, either unsorted or a sorted T cell fraction (not recorded which). The chain uses TRBV29-1 and TRBJ1-1; tentatively, D is TRBD1 (6 bases). This TCR came from a male donor with ankylosing spondylitis or in good health (not recorded which). The CDR3 loop is CSVRGVRGTTNTEAFF. As DNA, the CDR3 is TGCAGCGTTAGGGGGGTGAGGGGAACTACAAACACTGAAGCTTTCTTT.